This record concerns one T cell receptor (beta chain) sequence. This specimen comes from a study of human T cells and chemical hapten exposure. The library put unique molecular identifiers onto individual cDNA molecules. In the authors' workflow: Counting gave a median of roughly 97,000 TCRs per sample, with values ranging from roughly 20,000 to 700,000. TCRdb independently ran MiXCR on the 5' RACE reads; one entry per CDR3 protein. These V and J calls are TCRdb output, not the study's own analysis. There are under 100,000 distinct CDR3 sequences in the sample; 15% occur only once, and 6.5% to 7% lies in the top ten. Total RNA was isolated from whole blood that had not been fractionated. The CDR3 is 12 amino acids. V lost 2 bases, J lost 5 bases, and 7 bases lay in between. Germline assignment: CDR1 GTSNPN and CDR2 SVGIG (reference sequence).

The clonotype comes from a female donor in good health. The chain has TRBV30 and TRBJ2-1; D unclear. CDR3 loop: CAWSPPDNEQFF. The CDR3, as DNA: TGTGCCTGGAGTCCTCCCGACAATGAGCAGTTCTTC.